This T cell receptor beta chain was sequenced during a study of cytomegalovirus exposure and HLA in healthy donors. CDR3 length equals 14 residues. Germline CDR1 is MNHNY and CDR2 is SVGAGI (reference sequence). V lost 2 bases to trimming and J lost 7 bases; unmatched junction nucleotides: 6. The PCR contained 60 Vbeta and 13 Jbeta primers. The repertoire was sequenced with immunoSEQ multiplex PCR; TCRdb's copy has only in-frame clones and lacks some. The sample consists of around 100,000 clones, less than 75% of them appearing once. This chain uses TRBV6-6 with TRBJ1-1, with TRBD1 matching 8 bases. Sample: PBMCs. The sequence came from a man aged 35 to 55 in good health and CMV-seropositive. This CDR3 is CASSYVGGTGEAFF. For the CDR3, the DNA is TGTGCCAGCAGTTACGTTGGAGGGACAGGTGAAGCTTTCTTT.